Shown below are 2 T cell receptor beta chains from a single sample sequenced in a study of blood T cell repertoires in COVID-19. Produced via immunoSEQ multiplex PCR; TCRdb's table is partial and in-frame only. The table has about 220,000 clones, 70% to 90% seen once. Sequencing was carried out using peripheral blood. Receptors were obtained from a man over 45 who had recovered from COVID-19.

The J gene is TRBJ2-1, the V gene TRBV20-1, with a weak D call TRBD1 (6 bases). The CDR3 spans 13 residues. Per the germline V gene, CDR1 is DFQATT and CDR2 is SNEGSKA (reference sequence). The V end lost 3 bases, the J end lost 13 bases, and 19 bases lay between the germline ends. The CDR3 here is CSASSGVGTGQFF. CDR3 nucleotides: TGCAGTGCTAGTTCAGGGGTGGGGACGGGTCAGTTCTTC.

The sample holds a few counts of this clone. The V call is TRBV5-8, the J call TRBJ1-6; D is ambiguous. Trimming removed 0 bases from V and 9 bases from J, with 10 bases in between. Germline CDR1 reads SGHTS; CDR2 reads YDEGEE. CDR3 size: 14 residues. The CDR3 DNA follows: TGTGCCAGCAGCTTGGGACGGGGTTTTTCACCCCTCCACTTT. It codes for CASSLGRGFSPLHF.